Listed below are T cell receptor beta chains from one sample, sequenced in a study of cytomegalovirus exposure and HLA in healthy donors. Here immunoSEQ multiplex PCR was the method, and the copy in TCRdb shows in-frame clones only, minus some. The table counts about 70,000 clones; approximately 2.4% lies in the top ten. The sequencing input was PBMCs. The receptor set was obtained from a female donor in good health and CMV-seropositive. The CDR3 runs from the conserved cysteine through the conserved F or W. The D gene is left open where the match is weak.

length	V	J	D	DNA	CDR3
14	TRBV10-3	TRBJ1-4	NA	TGTGCCATCAGTGATAGCCAGCATAATGAAAAACTGTTTTTT	CAISDSQHNEKLFF
15	TRBV7-8	TRBJ1-1	NA	TGTGCCAGCAGCATGACAGACAGTCCGAACACTGAAGCTTTCTTT	CASSMTDSPNTEAFF
13	TRBV6-1	TRBJ1-2	NA	TGTGCCAGCAGTGAAGTGTTGACTGGTGGCTACACCTTC	CASSEVLTGGYTF
15	TRBV4-3	TRBJ1-1	NA	TGCGCCAGCAGCCAAGATGGACTTCTGAACACTGAAGCTTTCTTT	CASSQDGLLNTEAFF
13	TRBV28	TRBJ2-3	TRBD1	TGTGCCAGCAGGATACAGGGGGGAGATACGCAGTATTTT	CASRIQGGDTQYF
17	TRBV19	TRBJ1-2	NA	TGTGCCAGTAGTATAAGGAATCGGGGGGGCTCGCCGATCGGCTACACCTTC	CASSIRNRGGSPIGYTF
16	TRBV10-3	TRBJ1-1	TRBD1	TGTGCCATCAGTCCTTCCCTTGACAGGGTGAACACTGAAGCTTTCTTT	CAISPSLDRVNTEAFF
11	TRBV20-1	TRBJ1-5	NA	TGCAGTGCTATACACAATCAGCCCCAGCATTTT	CSAIHNQPQHF
14	TRBV6-1	TRBJ1-2	TRBD1	TGTGCCAGCAGTGAGGGGACAGTTAACTATGGCTACACCTTC	CASSEGTVNYGYTF
15	TRBV19	TRBJ1-4	NA	TGTGCCACCAGTAGCGTGGGGGCGGCTAATGAAAAACTGTTTTTT	CATSSVGAANEKLFF
14	TRBV5-5	TRBJ2-7	NA	TGTGCCAGCAGCCTGGGAACAGGGATCTACGAGCAGTACTTC	CASSLGTGIYEQYF
19	TRBV7-3	TRBJ2-2	TRBD2	TGTGCCAGCAGCTTAAAGGTCGGGGGGACCCTCGGTAATACCGGGGAGCTGTTTTTT	CASSLKVGGTLGNTGELFF
16	TRBV7-2	TRBJ2-7	TRBD1	TGTGCCAGCAGCTTTATGACCGGGACAGGAGCCTACGAGCAGTACTTC	CASSFMTGTGAYEQYF
15	TRBV28	TRBJ1-3	NA	TGTGCCAGCAGTTTAGACTCCTCGTCTGGAAACACCATATATTTT	CASSLDSSSGNTIYF
13	TRBV9	TRBJ1-1	NA	TGTGCCAGCAGCGTACATGCAGGAACTGAAGCTTTCTTT	CASSVHAGTEAFF
17	TRBV11-2	TRBJ2-6	TRBD1	TGTGCCAGCAGCGTATGGACAGGGGTTGAGGGGGCCAACGTCCTGACTTTC	CASSVWTGVEGANVLTF
14	TRBV6-1	TRBJ1-6	NA	TGTGCCAGCAGTGACAGCTCCTATAATTCACCCCTCCACTTT	CASSDSSYNSPLHF
15	TRBV18	TRBJ2-7	TRBD2	TGTGCCAGCTCACCACCGGGACTAGCTTACTACGAGCAGTACTTC	CASSPPGLAYYEQYF